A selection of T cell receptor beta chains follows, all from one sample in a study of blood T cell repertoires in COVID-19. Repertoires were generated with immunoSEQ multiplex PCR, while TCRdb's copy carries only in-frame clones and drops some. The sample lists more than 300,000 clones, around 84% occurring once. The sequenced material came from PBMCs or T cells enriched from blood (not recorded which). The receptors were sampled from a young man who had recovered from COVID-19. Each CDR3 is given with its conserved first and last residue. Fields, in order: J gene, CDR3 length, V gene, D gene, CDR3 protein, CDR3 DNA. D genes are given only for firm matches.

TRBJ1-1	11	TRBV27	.	CASSFRSEAFF	TGTGCCAGCAGTTTTCGGTCTGAAGCTTTCTTT
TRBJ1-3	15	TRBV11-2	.	CASSLDRSSGNTIYF	TGTGCCAGCAGCTTAGATAGGAGCTCTGGAAACACCATATATTTT
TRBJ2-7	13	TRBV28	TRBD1	CASRKDRGVAEDF	TGTGCCAGCCGCAAAGACAGGGGGGTAGCGGAGGACTTC
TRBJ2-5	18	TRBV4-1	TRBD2	CASSLPSLLAGGGETQYF	TGCGCCAGCAGCCTGCCTTCTTTACTAGCGGGAGGTGGAGAGACCCAGTACTTC
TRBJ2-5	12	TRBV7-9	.	CASRAGQPTQYF	TGTGCCAGCAGGGCGGGGCAACCTACCCAGTACTTC
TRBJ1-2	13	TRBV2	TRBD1	CASGTGLNYGYTF	TGTGCCAGTGGGACAGGTCTTAACTATGGCTACACCTTC
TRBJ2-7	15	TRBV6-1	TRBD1	CASSEPYRGRREQYF	TGTGCCAGCAGTGAACCATACAGGGGGCGTCGGGAGCAGTACTTC
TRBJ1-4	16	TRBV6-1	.	CASSARGDATNEKLFF	TGTGCCAGCAGTGCTCGGGGAGACGCAACTAATGAAAAACTGTTTTTT
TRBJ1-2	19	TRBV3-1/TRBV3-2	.	CASSQDTRIRQLRGYGYTF	TGTGCCAGCAGCCAAGATACCAGGATAAGACAGCTTAGAGGCTATGGCTACACCTTC
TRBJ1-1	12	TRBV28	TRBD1	CASNTGGLRAFF	TGTGCCAGTAATACAGGGGGCCTACGAGCTTTCTTT
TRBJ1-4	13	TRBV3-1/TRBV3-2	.	CASSQGGDEKLFF	TGTGCCAGCAGCCAGGGCGGGGATGAAAAACTGTTTTTT
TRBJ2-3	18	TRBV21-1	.	CASSKEGTGGYSTDTQYF	TGTGCCAGCAGCAAAGAGGGGACAGGGGGATATAGCACAGATACGCAGTATTTT
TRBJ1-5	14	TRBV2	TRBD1	CASSGGQGVQPQHF	TGTGCCAGCAGTGGAGGACAGGGGGTTCAGCCCCAGCATTTT